This T cell receptor beta chain was sequenced in a study of kidney transplant recipient with SARS-CoV-2 infection. Ten or more counts support this clonotype. The CDR3 spans 15 residues. Germline assignment: CDR1 MDHEN and CDR2 SYDVKM. The V segment lost 6 bases and the J segment 4 bases; nucleotides outside the gene matches: 4. Each CDR3 protein gets one entry after TCRdb re-called the reads with MiXCR. The table lists 200,000 to 300,000 distinct CDR3 sequences, around 28% of them singletons. This clonotype was sampled from a male patient in his 30s who had COVID-19 and was a kidney transplant recipient. Some of the T cells might come from the graft donor. Source: a blood sample, taken at baseline and between days 110 and 120 from a kidney transplant recipient. The rearrangement uses TRBV28 and TRBJ2-5; 14 nucleotides align to TRBD2. CDR3 in DNA: TGTGCCAGCAGGCCGACTAGCGGGAGGGTAGAGACCCAGTACTTC. Translated: CASRPTSGRVETQYF.